Listed below are T cell receptor beta chains from one sample, sequenced in a study of monozygotic twins with inflammatory bowel disease. TCRdb re-called the 5' RACE reads and shows each CDR3 protein once, DNA omitted. The data include roughly 100,000 distinct CDR3 sequences; the top ten clones carry less than 2%. The sequencing input was blood. The receptors come from a human donor with ulcerative colitis or Crohn's disease, or a healthy co-twin of an affected twin (not recorded which). Each CDR3 is given with its conserved first and last residue.

>TRBJ2-1|TRBV4-2
CASSQEAGGRARVEQFF
>TRBJ2-5|TRBV7-2
CASSRDTTQETQYF
>TRBJ2-5|TRBV7-2
CASSLTSLETQYF
>TRBJ1-6|TRBV29-1
CSVGDPPSPLHF
>TRBJ1-2|TRBV6-5
CASSAQAFYGYTF
>TRBJ2-7|TRBV3-1
CASSYGTNYEQYF
>TRBJ2-7|TRBV6-2/TRBV6-3
CASSEVGAPTYEQYF
>TRBJ2-5|TRBV5-4
CASSLTGTGPGETQYF
>TRBJ2-3|TRBV3-1
CASSHGGGRHTDTQYF
>TRBJ2-7|TRBV27
CASSQHRGSFEQYF
>TRBJ2-7|TRBV20-1
CSARVRNRAYEQYF
>TRBJ2-7|TRBV5-1
CASSAGTSVYEQYF
>TRBJ2-3|TRBV7-6
CASSTGLAIPADTQYF
>TRBJ2-7|TRBV7-6
CASSPVGTRGIAGVVDEQYF
>TRBJ2-2|TRBV9
CASSFRTGGLTGELFF
>TRBJ2-1|TRBV6-1
CASSEGAGYNEQFF
>TRBJ2-1|TRBV11-2
CASSLQSRGTGVGNEQFF
>TRBJ1-1|TRBV5-6
CASSPRTANTEAFF
>TRBJ1-4|TRBV14
CASSRQGYEKLFF
>TRBJ2-5|TRBV30
CAWSKLPRVDTQYF
>TRBJ2-3|TRBV20-1
CSAIRDRVSDTQYF
>TRBJ1-2|TRBV15
CATSTGPLGFGYTF
>TRBJ2-7|TRBV7-9
CASSVRDTPYEQYF
>TRBJ2-1|TRBV30
CAWIGGFYNEQFF
>TRBJ1-5|TRBV7-2
CASSPVRNQPQHF
>TRBJ2-3|TRBV7-2
CASSPQTGLSTDTQYF
>TRBJ2-5|TRBV5-6
CASSLHGSGVQETQYF
>TRBJ2-4|TRBV19
CASSINPKLDIQYF
>TRBJ2-3|TRBV3-1
CASSQTTGARTDTQYF
>TRBJ1-1|TRBV7-9
CASSLVVAEDEAFF
>TRBJ2-3|TRBV20-1
CSARERGYYTDTQYF
>TRBJ2-3|TRBV20-1
CSARGLAGGGNTDTQYF
>TRBJ2-7|TRBV7-6
CASSLAAAWEQYF
>TRBJ2-6|TRBV10-3
CATYDDRAHSGANVLTF
>TRBJ2-4|TRBV6-2/TRBV6-3
CASRRSGGSKNIQYF
>TRBJ2-6|TRBV7-3
CASSISLAGANVLTF
>TRBJ2-3|TRBV18
CASSPSFSGDTQYF
>TRBJ2-1|TRBV5-5
CASSLVPGGSYNEQFF
>TRBJ2-3|TRBV20-1
CSAQRADGSRTDTQYF
>TRBJ2-5|TRBV20-1
CSARVQETQNF
>TRBJ1-5|TRBV20-1
CSARGPINQPQQF
>TRBJ2-7|TRBV3-1
CASSPSLAGFYEQYF
>TRBJ2-4|TRBV5-1
CASSFGLGNIQYF
>TRBJ2-5|TRBV7-2
CASSLSWETQYF
>TRBJ2-7|TRBV7-2
CASSLVAGDEQYF
>TRBJ2-1|TRBV11-2
CASSSGQTRDNEQFF
>TRBJ2-7|TRBV6-2/TRBV6-3
CASSYGRFENSRYEQYF
>TRBJ2-5|TRBV20-1
CSASSGFGETQYF
>TRBJ2-3|TRBV7-2
CASSLDAGGRTDTQYF
>TRBJ2-1|TRBV18
CASSPMNAYNEQFF
>TRBJ2-7|TRBV6-6
CASSYSDGEQYF
>TRBJ2-4|TRBV20-1
CSARRYLAKNIQYF
>TRBJ1-4|TRBV15
CATSSLYSLGANEKLFF
>TRBJ2-2|TRBV6-2/TRBV6-3
CASSPMRTGDTGELFF
>TRBJ1-5|TRBV7-2
CASSQTGPGNQPQHF
>TRBJ1-5|TRBV7-8
CASSSDAIQHF
>TRBJ2-1|TRBV10-1
CASSPGREKSNEQFF